In its sample, the clone carrying this T cell receptor (beta chain) was seen a few times. V shed 0 bases, J shed 9 bases, and the junction held 11 bases outside the gene matches. Germline V lookup: CDR1 SGHRS, CDR2 YFSETQ. This CDR3 spans 18 amino acids. Sequencing used immunoSEQ multiplex PCR; TCRdb keeps in-frame clones, though not all of them. This sample has about 250,000 clones, with approximately 90% found just once. These data are taken from a study of blood T cell repertoires in COVID-19. The chain is built from TRBV5-1 and TRBJ2-1; 14 bases match TRBD2. The TCR originated in a middle-aged woman who had recovered from COVID-19. Sequenced: peripheral blood. This CDR3 is CASSLGPPTSGRASEQFF. CDR3 bases: TGCGCCAGCAGCTTGGGCCCCCCGACTAGCGGGAGGGCCAGTGAGCAGTTCTTC.